Detailed here is one T cell receptor (beta chain). These data are taken from a study of T-cell reconstitution after alpha-beta-depleted transplantation in children. During its preparation, the TCRbeta library received unique molecular identifiers. TCRdb reprocessed the PCR reads via MiXCR and lists one record per CDR3 protein. The sample has about 58,000 distinct CDR3 sequences, around 40% seen once; the top ten hold more than 95%. The ends lost 1 base at V and 6 bases at J; junction bases unmatched: 4. The CDR3 is 16 amino acids. The chain joins TRBV12-3 or TRBV12-4 to TRBJ1-6, with TRBD1 matching 9 bases. This sequence originates from a male patient younger than 18 who had a stem cell transplant for acute lymphoblastic leukemia, so the T cells may come from the graft donor. Specimen: PBMCs, mostly from graft donor cells, collected 360 days after TCRalphabeta/CD19-depleted stem cell transplant. The CDR3 DNA reads as TGTGCCAGCAGTTTAGGCCCGACAGGGGGTAATTCACCCCTCCACTTT. Protein sequence: CASSLGPTGGNSPLHF.